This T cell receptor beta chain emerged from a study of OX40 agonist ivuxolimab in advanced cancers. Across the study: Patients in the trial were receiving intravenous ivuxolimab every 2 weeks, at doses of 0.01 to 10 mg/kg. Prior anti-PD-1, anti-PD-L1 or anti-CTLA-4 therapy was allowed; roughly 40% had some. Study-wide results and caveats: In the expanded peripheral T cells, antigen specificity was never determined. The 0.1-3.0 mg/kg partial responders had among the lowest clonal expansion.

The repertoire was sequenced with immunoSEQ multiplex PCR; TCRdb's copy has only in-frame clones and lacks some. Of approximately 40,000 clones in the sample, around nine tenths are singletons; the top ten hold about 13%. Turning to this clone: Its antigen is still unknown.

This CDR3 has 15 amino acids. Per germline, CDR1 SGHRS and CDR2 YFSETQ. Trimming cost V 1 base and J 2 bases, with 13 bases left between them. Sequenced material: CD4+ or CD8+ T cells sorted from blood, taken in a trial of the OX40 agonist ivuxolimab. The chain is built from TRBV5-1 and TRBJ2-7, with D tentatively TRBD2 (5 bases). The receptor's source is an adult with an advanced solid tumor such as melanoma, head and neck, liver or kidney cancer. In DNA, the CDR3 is TGCGCCAGCAGCTTGAGCAGCGGAACAACCTACGAGCAGTACTTC. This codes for CASSLSSGTTYEQYF.